The 16 T cell receptor beta chains below were found in one sample sequenced in a study of blood T cell repertoires in COVID-19. TCRdb keeps only in-frame clones here, not all; method: immunoSEQ multiplex PCR. The sample includes approximately 260,000 clones, 88% seen only once; the top ten take 2.1%. Sequencing input: peripheral blood. The receptors originated from a woman in her 40s who had recovered from COVID-19.

The chain uses TRBV30 and TRBJ1-3; TRBD1 agrees at 7 bases. The CDR3 is 14 amino acids. Germline CDR1 and CDR2: GTSNPN and SVGIG (reference sequence). V dropped 2 bases and J dropped 2; count of bases not matched to a gene: 3. The CDR3 DNA reads TGTGCCTGGAGTTCGGGGACAGCTGGAAACACCATATATTTT. Residues: CAWSSGTAGNTIYF.

The chain has TRBV19 and TRBJ1-5, with TRBD1 matching 7 bases. The CDR3 sequence is 15 residues long. Trimming at V came to 4 bases and at J to 2 bases, leaving 5 bases not matched to a gene. Germline loops: CDR1 LNHDA, CDR2 SQIVND (reference sequence). This CDR3 is CASSNRDRGNQPQHF. DNA for the CDR3: TGTGCCAGTAGTAACCGGGACAGAGGCAATCAGCCCCAGCATTTT.

This chain connects TRBV7-2 to TRBJ2-3; 12 nucleotides align to TRBD2. The CDR3 runs 16 residues. Losses at the gene ends were 1 base for V and 6 bases for J; bases not matched to a gene: 5. In germline, CDR1 is SGHTA, CDR2 FQGNSA. In DNA, the CDR3 is TGTGCCAGCAGCTTAGGACTAGCGGGAGTGGGGGATACGCAGTATTTT. Its protein is CASSLGLAGVGDTQYF.

This chain joins TRBV13 and TRBJ2-3, with a tentative D call TRBD1 (5 bases). With 0 bases removed from V and 2 bases from J, the gap between germline ends came to 18 bases. The germline V gene encodes CDR1 PRHDT and CDR2 FYEKMQ (reference sequence). The CDR3 has 18 residues. DNA for the CDR3: TGTGCCAGCAGCTTAGGGGTCTTAACAGGACACTACACAGATACGCAGTATTTT. It encodes CASSLGVLTGHYTDTQYF.

V gene TRBV19 combines with J gene TRBJ1-1; D is unclear. The CDR3 length is 15 residues. Germline V gene lookup returns CDR1 LNHDA and CDR2 SQIVND (reference sequence). V was shortened by 2 bases and J by 0 bases, with 10 bases between the two germline ends. The chain's CDR3 is CASSIKSVMNTEAFF. The DNA for the CDR3 is TGTGCCAGTAGTATAAAATCGGTAATGAACACTGAAGCTTTCTTT.

The chain employs TRBV30 and TRBJ1-2, with TRBD1 matching 8 bases. Germline values: CDR1 GTSNPN, CDR2 SVGIG (reference sequence). With 3 bases clipped from V and 4 bases from J, the junction kept 10 bases outside the gene matches. The CDR3 runs to 15 residues. CDR3 nucleotides: TGTGCCTGGAGGGGACAGGTGGGGGTCGGCTATGGCTACACCTTC. It yields the protein CAWRGQVGVGYGYTF.

This chain connects TRBV7-9 to TRBJ2-7; 9 bases fit TRBD1. The CDR3 loop spans 14 amino acids. CDR1 SEHNR and CDR2 FQNEAQ come from the germline V gene (reference sequence). J was trimmed by 2 bases and V by 5 bases; bases with no gene match: 4. CDR3 sequence reads: CASSGTGYTYEQYF. CDR3 sequence (DNA): TGTGCCAGCAGCGGGACAGGGTATACCTACGAGCAGTACTTC.

CDR3 DNA sequence: TGTGCCAGGGGACTAGCGGGATTCGCAGATACGCAGTATTTT. As protein: CARGLAGFADTQYF. The J gene is TRBJ2-3, the V gene TRBV6-4; TRBD2 matches at 13 bases. V lost 9 bases to trimming and J lost 4 bases; unmatched junction nucleotides: 4. Germline lookup yields CDR1 MRHNA and CDR2 SNTAGT. CDR3 size: 14 residues.

CDR3 residues: CASSLARGLAGVGEQFF. CDR3 bases: TGTGCCAGCAGCTTAGCGCGGGGACTAGCGGGAGTGGGTGAGCAGTTCTTC. The genes are TRBV11-1 and TRBJ2-1, with TRBD2 identical over 14 bases. V lost 0 bases, J lost 9 bases, and 7 bases stayed unmatched. Germline lookup yields CDR1 SGHAT and CDR2 FQDESV (reference sequence). The CDR3 is 17 amino acids.

With respect to this clone: One junction end does not reproduce the germline sequence, and a read error may be involved. The chain is built from TRBV7-7 and TRBJ2-7; TRBD1 matches at 8 bases. CDR3 size: 14 residues. Germline V CDR1 and CDR2: SSHAT, FNYEAQ (reference sequence). The chain's CDR3 is CASSRTGTKDEQYF. The CDR3 DNA follows: TGTGCTAGCAGCCGGACAGGGACAAAGGACGAGCAGTACTTC.

The V and J genes are TRBV19 and TRBJ2-2; 10 nucleotides align to TRBD2. V lost 6 bases, J lost 2 bases, and 6 bases stayed unmatched. The germline V gene has CDR1 LNHDA and CDR2 SQIVND (reference sequence). This CDR3 is 16 amino acids long. The CDR3 here is CASRNSGRRNTGELFF. CDR3 nucleotide sequence: TGTGCCAGTAGAAATAGCGGGAGGCGAAACACCGGGGAGCTGTTTTTT.

The V gene is TRBV30, the J gene TRBJ2-2; no clear D gene. Trimming cost V 4 bases and J 7 bases, with 10 bases left between them. Germline values: CDR1 GTSNPN, CDR2 SVGIG (reference sequence). This CDR3 comprises 12 residues. The CDR3 protein is CAWTRLRGELFF. The CDR3 DNA follows: TGTGCCTGGACTAGACTGCGCGGGGAGCTGTTTTTT.

This rearrangement joins TRBV7-9 to TRBJ2-4; 10 nucleotides line up with TRBD2. After removal of 2 bases from V and 3 bases from J, the junction contained 1 base not matched to a gene. CDR3 length: 15 amino acids. Germline V gives CDR1 SEHNR, CDR2 FQNEAQ (reference sequence). The CDR3 DNA follows: TGTGCCAGCAGCTTACTAGCGGGGGACAAAAACATTCAGTACTTC. Its translation: CASSLLAGDKNIQYF.

In DNA, the CDR3 is TGCGCCAGCAGCCAAGACGGAGGACTAACGGGGGAGCAGTTCTTC. This encodes CASSQDGGLTGEQFF. The chain employs TRBV4-3 and TRBJ2-1; D might be TRBD2 (6 bases). In germline, CDR1 is LGHNA, CDR2 YSLEER. The CDR3 spans 15 residues. Trimming left V 0 bases short and J 10 bases short, with 16 bases between.

The gene calls are TRBV7-2 and TRBJ2-4; tentatively, D is TRBD2 (6 bases). This CDR3 has 17 residues. V shed 5 bases and J shed 7 bases, with 24 bases lying between them. CDR1 is SGHTA, CDR2 FQGNSA, per germline. CDR3 region: CASSPPGLGSGRNIQYF. The CDR3 DNA is TGTGCCAGCAGCCCCCCGGGGTTGGGGAGTGGGAGGAACATTCAGTACTTC.

The chain links TRBV19 to TRBJ2-5; 9 bases align to TRBD2. The CDR3 contains 16 residues. V gave up 1 base and J gave up 4 bases; unmatched junction bases: 7. Looked up from germline, CDR1 is LNHDA and CDR2 is SQIVND (reference sequence). The DNA for the CDR3 is TGTGCCAGTAGTATAGTAAGAGCGGGAGGACGAGAGACCCAGTACTTC. It yields the protein CASSIVRAGGRETQYF.